This T cell receptor beta chain was sequenced in a study of Graves' ophthalmopathy and Graves' hyperthyroidism listed by TCRdb under 2018. General notes on the study: Hyperthyroidism was defined as stable when no progression to ophthalmopathy occurred within 18 months of follow-up. In five or six hyperthyroidism patients, T-cell repertoires of thyroid tissue and blood were compared. In total, some 140 blood samples were TCR-sequenced: some 40 ophthalmopathy, approximately 75 hyperthyroidism and some 17 hyperthyroidism-to-ophthalmopathy patients. After sampling, hyperthyroidism patients received methimazole starting at 30 mg daily, and ophthalmopathy patients received high-dose intravenous methylprednisolone. An independent validation cohort comprised 18 hyperthyroidism patients and over 15 patients who later progressed from hyperthyroidism to ophthalmopathy. To explore V-J signatures that distinguish ophthalmopathy from hyperthyroidism, a discovery set of 100 patients was enrolled, made up of about 40 with ophthalmopathy and 57 with stable hyperthyroidism. The study used TCR beta repertoire signatures to distinguish Graves' ophthalmopathy from Graves' hyperthyroidism and to predict progression to ophthalmopathy.

This clonotype was detected many times. Its antigen is unknown. Base quality data are lacking; no much larger clone is found one base away. For repertoire sequencing, the TCR beta CDR3 regions were amplified from RNA transcripts. The first round was an RT-PCR using HTBI primers with the Qiagen OneStep RT-PCR kit, and this first round was followed by a second-round multiplex PCR, then size selection and purification. Libraries were sequenced paired-end with 100 bp reads on an Illumina HiSeq2000. The authors' pipeline ran thus. Reads were processed with SOAPnuke, discarding reads with adapters, uncalled bases, mean Phred below 15, or no exact constant-primer or identifier match. COPE v1.2.5 was used to merge the high-quality paired reads. Unique nucleotide sequences were defined as clonotypes and aligned to IMGT TRB V, D and J references using MiTCR v1.1. Analysis was restricted to V-J combinations with a frequency above 0.0001, which covered roughly 99% of repertoires. For each V-J combination, a TCR clonal expansion and chaos score was defined as F50 clonal expansion divided by the chaos observed in the TCRdist matrix. Welch's t-statistics and random forest were used to reduce features to about a dozen V-J combinations, which were fed into a naive Bayes classifier. The similarity between thyroid and blood repertoires was quantified using the Morisita-Horn index. The raw public data were reprocessed by TCRdb itself: fastp quality trimming at Q25, MiXCR clonotype calling, in-frame beta chains only. Under each unique CDR3 protein, matching rows form one entry showing the most common genes and DNA. The V and J calls were not made by the authors but by TCRdb's processing. Across this sample there are over a million distinct CDR3 sequences, with roughly two fifths seen only once. Of the sample, 11% is held by the ten largest clones.

The germline V gene provides CDR1 MGHDK and CDR2 SYGVNS. The V and J ends are trimmed by 5 bases and 0 bases, leaving 17 bases between them. Spanning cysteine to phenylalanine, the CDR3 consists of 17 amino acids. Only the CDR3 region is kept as DNA, spanning 51 bases read in frame from base 1. Patients with hyperthyroidism were aged 18 to 65 years, had been newly diagnosed, and had a disease duration of less than 2 months. Patients with other autoimmune diseases, uncontrolled infections, pregnancy or lactation were excluded from the study. Diagnosis relied on clinical symptoms, serum thyroxine, TRAb, thyroid ultrasound and orbital computed tomography. Total RNA was extracted with Trizol reagent and quality-checked on an Agilent 2100 Bioanalyzer. The paper's findings and limits, for the study overall: In validation, the model predicted ophthalmopathy progression with more than 70% sensitivity and roughly 78% specificity; roughly 11 predicted patients were CT-confirmed with GO in a median of approximately six months. In cross-validation, the 13-signature model distinguished ophthalmopathy from stable hyperthyroidism with 87.88% sensitivity and around 81% specificity, while in the test set the corresponding values were about 79% and 69%. Most of the expanded thyroid clonotypes with a frequency above 0.001 were also detected in blood, and it was suggested that the thyroid immune response may be reflected by blood repertoires. Sample size was not predetermined statistically, and investigators were not blinded to group allocation.

The sequence was obtained from an adult man with Graves' hyperthyroidism. The sample comprised peripheral blood or thyroid tissue (not recorded which). The sequence links TRBV25-1 to TRBJ1-3, and possibly TRBD1, on 5 matching bases. The DNA sequence is given as TGTGCCAGCAGTACCCCGGGACCGACGTACTCTGGAAACACCATATATTTT. It translates to CASSTPGPTYSGNTIYF.